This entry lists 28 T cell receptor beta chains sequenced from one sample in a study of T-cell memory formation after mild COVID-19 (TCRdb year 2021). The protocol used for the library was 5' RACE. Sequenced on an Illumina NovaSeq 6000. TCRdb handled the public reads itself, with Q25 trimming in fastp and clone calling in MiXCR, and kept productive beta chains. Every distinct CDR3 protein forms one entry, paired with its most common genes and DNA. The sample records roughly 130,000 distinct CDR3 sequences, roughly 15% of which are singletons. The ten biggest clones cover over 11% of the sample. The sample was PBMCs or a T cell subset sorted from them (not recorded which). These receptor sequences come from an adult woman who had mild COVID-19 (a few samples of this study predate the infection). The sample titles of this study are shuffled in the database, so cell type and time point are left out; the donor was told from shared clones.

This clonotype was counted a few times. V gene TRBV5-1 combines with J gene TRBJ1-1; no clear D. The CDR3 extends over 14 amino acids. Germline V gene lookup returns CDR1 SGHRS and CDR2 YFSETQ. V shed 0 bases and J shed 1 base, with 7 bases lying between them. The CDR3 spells CASSLEYRNTEAFF. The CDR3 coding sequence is TGCGCCAGCAGCTTGGAGTACAGGAACACTGAAGCTTTCTTT.

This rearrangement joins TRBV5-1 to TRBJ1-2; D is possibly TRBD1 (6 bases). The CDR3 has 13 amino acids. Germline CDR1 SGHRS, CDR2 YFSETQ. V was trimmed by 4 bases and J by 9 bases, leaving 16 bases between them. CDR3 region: CASSREGGGRYTF. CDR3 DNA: TGCGCCAGCAGCCGCGAGGGGGGGGGTCGCTACACCTTC.

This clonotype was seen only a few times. The CDR3: CASVRDSRFLAGASSTDTQYF. The CDR3, as DNA: TGTGCCAGCGTGAGGGACAGCCGGTTCCTAGCGGGGGCCTCTAGCACAGATACGCAGTATTTT. This sequence joins TRBV12-3 or TRBV12-4 and TRBJ2-3; TRBD2 agrees at 10 bases. Trimming removed 8 bases from V and 0 bases from J; junction bases left unmatched: 23. There are 21 residues in the CDR3.

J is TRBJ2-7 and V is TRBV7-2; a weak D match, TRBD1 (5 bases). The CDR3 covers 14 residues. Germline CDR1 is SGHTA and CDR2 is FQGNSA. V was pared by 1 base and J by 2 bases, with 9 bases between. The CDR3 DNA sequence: TGTGCCAGCAGCTTAGTGCTGACAGCCTACGAGCAGTACTTC. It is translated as CASSLVLTAYEQYF.

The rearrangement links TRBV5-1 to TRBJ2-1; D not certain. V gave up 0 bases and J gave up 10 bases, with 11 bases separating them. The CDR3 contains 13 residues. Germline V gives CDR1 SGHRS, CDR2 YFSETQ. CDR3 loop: CASSLGGFWEQFF. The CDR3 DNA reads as TGCGCCAGCAGCTTGGGGGGATTCTGGGAGCAGTTCTTC. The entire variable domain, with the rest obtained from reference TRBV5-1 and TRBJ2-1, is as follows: KAGVTQTPRYLIKTRGQQVTLSCSPISGHRSVSWYQQTPGQGLQFLFEYFSETQRNKGNFPGRFSGRQFSNSRSEMNVSTLELGDSALYLCASSLGGFWEQFFGPGTRLTVL.

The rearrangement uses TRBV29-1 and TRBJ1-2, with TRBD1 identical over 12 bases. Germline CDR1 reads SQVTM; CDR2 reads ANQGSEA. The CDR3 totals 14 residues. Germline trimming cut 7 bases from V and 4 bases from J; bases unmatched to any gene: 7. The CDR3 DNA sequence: TGCAGCGAGTACCGGGACAGGGGGCTCTATGGCTACACCTTC. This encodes CSEYRDRGLYGYTF. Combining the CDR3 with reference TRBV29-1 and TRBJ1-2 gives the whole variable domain SAVISQKPSRDICQRGTSLTIQCQVDSQVTMMFWYRQQPGQSLTLIATANQGSEATYESGFVIDKFPISRPNLTFSTLTVSNMSPEDSSIYLCSEYRDRGLYGYTFGSGTRLTVV.

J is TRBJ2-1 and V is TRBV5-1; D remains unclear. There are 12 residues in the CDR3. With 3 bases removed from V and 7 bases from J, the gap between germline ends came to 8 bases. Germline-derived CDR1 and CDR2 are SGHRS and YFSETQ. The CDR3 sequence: CASSYQWNEQFF. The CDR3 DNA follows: TGCGCCAGCAGCTATCAGTGGAATGAGCAGTTCTTC.

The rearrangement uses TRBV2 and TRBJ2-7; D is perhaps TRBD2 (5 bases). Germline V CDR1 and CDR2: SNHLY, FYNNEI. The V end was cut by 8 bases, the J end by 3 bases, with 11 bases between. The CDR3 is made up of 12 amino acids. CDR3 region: CASSNGVYEQYF. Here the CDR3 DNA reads TGTGCCAGCTCTAACGGGGTCTACGAGCAGTACTTC.

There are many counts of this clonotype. The CDR3: CSVGTGTYEQYF. Written as DNA, the CDR3 is TGCAGCGTTGGGACAGGGACCTACGAGCAGTACTTC. The rearrangement links TRBV29-1 to TRBJ2-7; 8 bases fit TRBD1. CDR1 is SQVTM, CDR2 ANQGSEA, per germline. V gave up 4 bases and J gave up 2 bases; unmatched junction bases: 1. There are 12 residues in the CDR3.

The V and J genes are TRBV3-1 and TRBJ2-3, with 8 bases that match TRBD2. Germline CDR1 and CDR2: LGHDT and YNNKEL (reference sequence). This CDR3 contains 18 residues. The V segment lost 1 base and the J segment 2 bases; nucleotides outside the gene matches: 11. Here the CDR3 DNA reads TGTGCCAGCAGCCAAGGGGTGGGAGCGGGGGAGTTCACAGATACGCAGTATTTT. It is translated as CASSQGVGAGEFTDTQYF.

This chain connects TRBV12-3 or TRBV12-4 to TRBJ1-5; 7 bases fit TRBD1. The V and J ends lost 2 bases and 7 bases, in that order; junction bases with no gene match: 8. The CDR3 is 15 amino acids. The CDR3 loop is CASSLREDRDQPQHF. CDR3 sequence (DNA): TGTGCCAGCAGTTTAAGGGAAGACAGGGACCAGCCCCAGCATTTT.

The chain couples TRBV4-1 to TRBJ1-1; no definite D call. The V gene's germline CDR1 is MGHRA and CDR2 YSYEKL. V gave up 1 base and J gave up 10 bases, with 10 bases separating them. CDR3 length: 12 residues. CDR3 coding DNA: TGCGCCAGCAGCCAAGTCGGAGGAAGAGCTTTCTTT. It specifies CASSQVGGRAFF.

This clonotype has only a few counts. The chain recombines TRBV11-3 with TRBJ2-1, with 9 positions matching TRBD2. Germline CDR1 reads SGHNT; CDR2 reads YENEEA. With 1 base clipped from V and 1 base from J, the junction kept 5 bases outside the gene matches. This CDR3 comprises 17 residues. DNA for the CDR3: TGTGCCAGCAGCTTAGGAAGCGGGAGGCGATCCTACAATGAGCAGTTCTTC. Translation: CASSLGSGRRSYNEQFF.

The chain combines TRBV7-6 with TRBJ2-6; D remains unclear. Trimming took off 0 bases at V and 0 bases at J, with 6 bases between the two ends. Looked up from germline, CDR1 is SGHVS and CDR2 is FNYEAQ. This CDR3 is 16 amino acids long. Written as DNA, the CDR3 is TGTGCCAGCAGCTTAGCCGCAGGCTCTGGGGCCAACGTCCTGACTTTC. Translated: CASSLAAGSGANVLTF.

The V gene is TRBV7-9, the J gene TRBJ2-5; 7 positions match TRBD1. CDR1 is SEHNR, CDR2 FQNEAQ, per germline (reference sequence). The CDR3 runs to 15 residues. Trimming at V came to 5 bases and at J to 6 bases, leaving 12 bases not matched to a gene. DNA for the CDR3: TGTGCCAGCAGCCGGCTGTTGACAGGGAGTCAGACCCAGTACTTC. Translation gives CASSRLLTGSQTQYF.

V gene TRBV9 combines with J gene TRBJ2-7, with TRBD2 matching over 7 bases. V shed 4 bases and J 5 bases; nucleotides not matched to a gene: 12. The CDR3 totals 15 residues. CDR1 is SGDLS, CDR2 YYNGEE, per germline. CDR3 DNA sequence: TGTGCCAGCAGCCCTGCCGACGCGGGAGTCCACGAGCAGTACTTC. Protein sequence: CASSPADAGVHEQYF.

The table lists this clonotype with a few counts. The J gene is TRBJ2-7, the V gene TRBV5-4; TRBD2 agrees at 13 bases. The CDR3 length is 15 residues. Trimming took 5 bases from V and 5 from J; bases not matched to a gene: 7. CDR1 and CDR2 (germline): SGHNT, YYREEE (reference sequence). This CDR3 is CASSYGTSGTHEQYF. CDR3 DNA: TGTGCCAGCAGTTATGGGACTAGCGGGACCCACGAGCAGTACTTC.

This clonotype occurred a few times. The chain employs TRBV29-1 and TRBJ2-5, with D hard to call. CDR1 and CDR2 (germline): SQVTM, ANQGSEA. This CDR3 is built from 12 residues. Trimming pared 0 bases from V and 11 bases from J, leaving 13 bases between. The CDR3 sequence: CSVEDIPLRQYF. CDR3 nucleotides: TGCAGCGTTGAAGATATTCCCCTGAGACAGTACTTC.

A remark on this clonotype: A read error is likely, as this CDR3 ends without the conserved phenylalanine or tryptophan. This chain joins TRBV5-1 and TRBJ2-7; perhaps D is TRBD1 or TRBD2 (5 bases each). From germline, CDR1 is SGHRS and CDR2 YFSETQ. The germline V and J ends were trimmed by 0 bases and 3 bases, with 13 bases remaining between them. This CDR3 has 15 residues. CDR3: CASSLGGAGFYEQYL. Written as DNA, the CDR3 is TGCGCCAGCAGCTTGGGAGGGGCAGGGTTCTACGAGCAGTACTTG.

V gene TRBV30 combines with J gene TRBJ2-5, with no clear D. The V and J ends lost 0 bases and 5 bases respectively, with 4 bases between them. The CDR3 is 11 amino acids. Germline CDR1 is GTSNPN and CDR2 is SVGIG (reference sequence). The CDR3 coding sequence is TGTGCCTGGAGTGTACGGGAGACCCAGTACTTC. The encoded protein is CAWSVRETQYF.

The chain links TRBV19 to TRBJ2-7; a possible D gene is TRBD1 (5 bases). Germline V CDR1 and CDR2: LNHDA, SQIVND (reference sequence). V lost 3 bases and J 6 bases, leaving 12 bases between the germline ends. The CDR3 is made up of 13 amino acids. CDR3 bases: TGTGCCAGTAGTATTGGGGCAGGGATCGAGCAGTACTTC. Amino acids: CASSIGAGIEQYF.

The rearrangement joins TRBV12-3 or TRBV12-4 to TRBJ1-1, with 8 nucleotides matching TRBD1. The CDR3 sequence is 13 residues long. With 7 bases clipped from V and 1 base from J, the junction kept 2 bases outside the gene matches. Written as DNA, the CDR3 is TGTGCCAGCACTGGGACAGGGAACACTGAAGCTTTCTTT. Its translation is CASTGTGNTEAFF.

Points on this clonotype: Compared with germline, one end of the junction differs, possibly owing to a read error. The CDR3 loop reads CASSSTVGTETETQYF. CDR3 in DNA: TGTGCTAGCAGCTCTACCGTCGGGACAGAAACGGAGACCCAGTACTTC. The chain combines TRBV7-7 with TRBJ2-5; 7 nucleotides match TRBD1. Germline-derived CDR1 and CDR2 are SSHAT and FNYEAQ (reference sequence). The CDR3 runs to 16 residues.

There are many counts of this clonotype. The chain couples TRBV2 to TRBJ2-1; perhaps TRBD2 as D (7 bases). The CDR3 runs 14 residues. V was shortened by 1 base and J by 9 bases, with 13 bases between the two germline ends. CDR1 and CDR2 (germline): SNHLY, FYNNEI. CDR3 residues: CASSEVGGPVEQFF. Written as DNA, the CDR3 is TGTGCCAGCAGTGAAGTGGGGGGGCCGGTTGAGCAGTTCTTC.

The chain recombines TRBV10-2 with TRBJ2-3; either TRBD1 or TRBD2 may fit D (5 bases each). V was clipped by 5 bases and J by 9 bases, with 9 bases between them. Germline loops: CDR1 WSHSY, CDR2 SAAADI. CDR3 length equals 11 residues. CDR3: CASSWDLTQYF. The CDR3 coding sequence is TGCGCCAGCAGTTGGGACCTCACGCAGTATTTT.

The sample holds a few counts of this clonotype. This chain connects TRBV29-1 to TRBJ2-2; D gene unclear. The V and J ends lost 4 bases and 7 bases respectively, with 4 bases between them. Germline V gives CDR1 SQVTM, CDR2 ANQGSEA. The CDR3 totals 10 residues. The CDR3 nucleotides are TGCAGCGTTGTTAGCGGGGAGCTGTTTTTT. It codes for CSVVSGELFF.

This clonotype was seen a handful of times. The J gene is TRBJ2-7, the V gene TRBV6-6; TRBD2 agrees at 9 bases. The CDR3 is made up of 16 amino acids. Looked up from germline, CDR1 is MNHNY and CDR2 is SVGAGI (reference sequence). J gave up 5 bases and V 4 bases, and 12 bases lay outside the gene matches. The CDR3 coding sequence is TGTGCCAGCAGTTCGATAGCCGGGACTAGCTCTCACGAGCAGTACTTC. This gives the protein CASSSIAGTSSHEQYF.

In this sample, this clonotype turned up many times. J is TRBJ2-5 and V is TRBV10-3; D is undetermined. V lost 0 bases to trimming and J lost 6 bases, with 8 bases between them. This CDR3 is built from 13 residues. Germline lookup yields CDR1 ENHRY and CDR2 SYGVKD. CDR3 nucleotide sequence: TGTGCCATCAGTGAGTCACCGCTCCAGACCCAGTACTTC. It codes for CAISESPLQTQYF.